The clone carrying this T cell receptor (beta chain) has a handful of counts. This sample includes further DNA sequences coding for the same CDR3. These data belong to a study of shared clonotypes between healthy human individuals. Overall study: Three plates were used per donor for CD4 naive, three for CD4 memory, two for CD8 naive and one for CD8 memory.

V shed 6 bases and J 4 bases; nucleotides not matched to a gene: 2. The germline V gene has CDR1 MDHEN and CDR2 SYDVKM. The CDR3 totals 12 residues. Positively selected for CCR7, the CD45RO-negative cells used as naive CD8 cells excluded terminally differentiated effector memory CD45RA+ cells. The donor cohort consisted entirely of Caucasian adults residing in Nashville, Tennessee. TCRdb keeps only in-frame clones here, not all; method: immunoSEQ multiplex PCR. Found here are roughly 2,000,000 clones, roughly 95% of them singletons; the top ten hold more than 1.5%. This chain connects TRBV28 to TRBJ1-2, with 7 bases identical to TRBD1. Sequences were obtained from naive CD8+ T cells from PBMCs. This TCR derives from a man between 18 and 29 years old in good health. Some clones in this sample may be carry-over from other donors' samples. The CDR3 region is CASRGQTYGYTF. The CDR3 bases are TGTGCCAGCAGGGGACAGACCTATGGCTACACCTTC.